A selection of T cell receptor beta chains follows, all from one sample in a study of T-cell reconstitution after alpha-beta-depleted transplantation in children. TCRdb re-analysed the PCR reads in MiXCR, keeping a single row per CDR3 protein. The sample contains fewer than 700,000 distinct CDR3 sequences, over 10% of which appear only once. Here the sequenced sample was PBMCs, mostly from graft donor cells, taken 360 days after TCRalphabeta/CD19-depleted stem cell transplant. The receptor set was obtained from a male patient aged 10-17 years who had a stem cell transplant for acute myeloid leukemia, so the T cells may come from the graft donor. Each CDR3 is given with its conserved first and last residue. The D gene is left open where the match is weak. Size tells how often a clone was seen (once, few, many) or the class of an expanded clone, and some rows leave it out.

J gene	D gene	clone size	V gene	CDR3 DNA	CDR3 protein
TRBJ2-3	TRBD2	.	TRBV7-2	TGTGCCAGCAGCCCCGACGGACTAGCGGCGCTGGGTACGCAGTATTTT	CASSPDGLAALGTQYF
TRBJ1-6	.	.	TRBV20-1	TGCAGTATGCGAAGGGGAGGTTTGGGGTCACCCCTCCACTTT	CSMRRGGLGSPLHF
TRBJ2-5	.	.	TRBV7-9	TGTGCCAGCAGCGCCTCGATGGGATACTTCCAAGAGACCCAGTACTTC	CASSASMGYFQETQYF
TRBJ1-1	TRBD1	few	TRBV9	TGTGCCAGCAGCGGGACAGGGAGCGGTGAAGCTTTCTTT	CASSGTGSGEAFF
TRBJ1-6	TRBD1	.	TRBV28	TGTGCCAGCAGTCTGCCCCGGACAGGGGGAGAAGGACCCCTCCACTTT	CASSLPRTGGEGPLHF
TRBJ2-2	TRBD1	many	TRBV18	TGTGCCAGCTCACCGACCAGACAGGGGGACACCGGGGAGCTGTTTTTT	CASSPTRQGDTGELFF
TRBJ2-3	TRBD1	.	TRBV3-1	TGTGCCAGCAGGTCTCGACAGGGGATTACAGATACGCAGTATTTT	CASRSRQGITDTQYF
TRBJ2-7	TRBD1	.	TRBV29-1	TGCAGCGTTTACAGGGGTTACGAGCAGTACTTC	CSVYRGYEQYF
TRBJ1-1	TRBD1	.	TRBV6-2/TRBV6-3	TGTGCCAGCAGTTACTCGTTCCACAGGGGATTGAACACTGAAGCTTTCTTT	CASSYSFHRGLNTEAFF
TRBJ2-5	TRBD2	few	TRBV6-2/TRBV6-3	TGTGCCAGCAGTTCCCCTAGCGGGAACCAAGAGACCCAGTACTTC	CASSSPSGNQETQYF
TRBJ2-5	TRBD2	.	TRBV11-1	TGTGCCAGCAGACCCGCCAGGGGGGGCGCAGCGGGAGGGACCCAAGAGACCCAGTACTTC	CASRPARGGAAGGTQETQYF
TRBJ2-5	.	once	TRBV20-1	TGCAGTGCCTTAAAGGGGAGTCGAGAGACCCAGTACTTC	CSALKGSRETQYF
TRBJ2-5	.	few	TRBV11-2	TGTGCCAGCAGCCCGGAGGGGACACCACGGACTCTTCAAGAGACCCAGTACTTC	CASSPEGTPRTLQETQYF
TRBJ2-7	TRBD1	few	TRBV20-1	TGCAGTGCCAATACCATTACAGGGGACCCCTACGAGCAGTACTTC	CSANTITGDPYEQYF
TRBJ2-2	.	.	TRBV20-1	TGCAGCGGGGCGGGGACAGCGAACACCGGGGAGCTGTTTTTT	CSGAGTANTGELFF
TRBJ2-7	TRBD2	many	TRBV6-5	TGTGCCAGCAGTTACACGGGACTAGCGGGAGGGTCCTACGAGCAGTACTTC	CASSYTGLAGGSYEQYF
TRBJ2-1	TRBD2	.	TRBV9	TGTGCCAGCAGCGTAGCTCCGGCTAGCGGGAGGCATGAGCAGTTCTTC	CASSVAPASGRHEQFF
TRBJ2-7	.	.	TRBV11-1	TGTGCCAGCAGCCCCGCTGTTCCGGGACATTGGGTCTACGAGCAGTACTTC	CASSPAVPGHWVYEQYF
TRBJ2-7	.	many	TRBV12-3/TRBV12-4	TGTGCCAGCAGTTTTGGGCCGAGACCGACCTACGAGCAGTACTTC	CASSFGPRPTYEQYF
TRBJ2-1	TRBD1	.	TRBV12-3/TRBV12-4	TGTGCCAGCAGTTTACTCCAGGGGGCGAATGAGCAGTTCTTC	CASSLLQGANEQFF
TRBJ2-1	TRBD2	few	TRBV28	TGTGCCAGCAGACCCAGGACTAGCGGGAATGAGCAGTTCTTC	CASRPRTSGNEQFF
TRBJ1-5	.	many	TRBV29-1	TGCAGCGTTCGGCAGGCCAGCAATCAGCCCCAGCATTTT	CSVRQASNQPQHF
TRBJ2-1	.	.	TRBV5-1	TGCGCCAGCAGCTTGGAAGGTCCCATTAGAGAGCAGTTCTTC	CASSLEGPIREQFF
TRBJ2-7	.	few	TRBV12-3/TRBV12-4	TGTGCCAGCAGTTCCACCGTCGGACCCTACGAGCAGTACTTC	CASSSTVGPYEQYF
TRBJ2-7	.	few	TRBV27	TGTGCCAGCGGTCGTTACACAGGGAGGGAGCAGTACTTC	CASGRYTGREQYF
TRBJ2-1	.	.	TRBV12-3/TRBV12-4	TGTGCCAGCAGTTTAAACCGGGACCCTACAAATGAGCAGTTCTTC	CASSLNRDPTNEQFF
TRBJ2-7	TRBD2	few	TRBV28	TGTGCCAGCAGTTTGAGCGGGAGATGGGAGCAGTACTTC	CASSLSGRWEQYF
TRBJ2-2	TRBD2	.	TRBV30	TGTGCCTGGAGCGGAGGACTAGCGGGATCCGGGGAGCTGTTTTTT	CAWSGGLAGSGELFF
TRBJ2-1	TRBD1	few	TRBV29-1	TGCAGCGTTGAACCCCAAAGGGGACAGGGAGTCAATGAGCAGTTCTTC	CSVEPQRGQGVNEQFF
TRBJ2-7	.	many	TRBV9	TGTGCCAGCAGCGTTGGGGAATCCTACGAGCAGTACTTC	CASSVGESYEQYF
TRBJ2-7	.	.	TRBV4-2	TGTGCCAGCAGCCGTCGACAGGCAGGCGGGTACGAGCAGTACTTC	CASSRRQAGGYEQYF
TRBJ2-1	TRBD1	many	TRBV20-1	TGCAGTGCTCAAAAACAGGGGACAGTCTACAATGAGCAGTTCTTC	CSAQKQGTVYNEQFF
TRBJ2-2	TRBD2	many	TRBV20-1	TGCAGTGCTAGAGACCTAGCGGGAGGGTCAAATATGGGGGAGCTGTTTTTT	CSARDLAGGSNMGELFF
TRBJ2-2	.	.	TRBV20-1	TGCAGTGCGCTATATCTGGTCGGGGAGCTGTTTTTT	CSALYLVGELFF
TRBJ2-2	TRBD2	.	TRBV15	TGTGCCACCAGCTGGGGACTAGCGGAAATCACCGGGGAGCTGTTTTTT	CATSWGLAEITGELFF
TRBJ2-7	TRBD1	.	TRBV20-1	TGCAGTGCTTCTACAGGGGTGGACGAGCAGTACTTC	CSASTGVDEQYF
TRBJ1-2	TRBD1	once	TRBV6-2/TRBV6-3	TGTGCCAGCAGTTACGGGACAGTGCCGTACTTC	CASSYGTVPYF
TRBJ2-7	TRBD2	few	TRBV29-1	TGCAGCGTCCGCCCGAAACGACTAGCGGGAGGAAAGTACGAGCAGTACTTC	CSVRPKRLAGGKYEQYF
TRBJ2-2	TRBD2	few	TRBV11-2	TGTGCCAGCAGACTCCAATCGGGACTAGCGGAGACCACCGGGGAGCTGTTTTTT	CASRLQSGLAETTGELFF
TRBJ2-7	.	.	TRBV28	TGTGCCAGCACCCCTACAGGGTTCCCCTACGAGCAGTACTTC	CASTPTGFPYEQYF
TRBJ2-7	TRBD2	many	TRBV28	TGTGCCAGCAGGTGGGGACTAGCGGCTTACGAGCAGTACTTC	CASRWGLAAYEQYF
TRBJ2-1	.	many	TRBV2	TGTGCCAGCAAAGGTGAGCAGTTCTTC	CASKGEQFF